One and the same sample provided the 17 T cell receptor beta chains below, sequenced in a study of blood T cell repertoires in COVID-19. The table came from immunoSEQ multiplex PCR; TCRdb's copy has only in-frame clones and leaves some out. The top ten clones hold about 0.91% of a sample with 400,000 to 450,000 clones, roughly 89% of them seen once. Source material: peripheral blood. The receptors here all came from a man between 18 and 35 years old with COVID-19, enrolled during active disease.

The chain couples TRBV10-2 to TRBJ2-7; 7 positions agree with TRBD1. V shed 2 bases and J 5 bases; nucleotides not matched to a gene: 9. The CDR3 has 15 residues. In germline, CDR1 is WSHSY, CDR2 SAAADI. CDR3 sequence: CASSEEGADFDEQYF. As DNA, the CDR3 is TGCGCCAGCAGTGAGGAGGGGGCGGATTTTGACGAGCAGTACTTC.

A single count supports this clone. The chain couples TRBV4-2 to TRBJ2-1; TRBD2 agrees at 11 bases. Losses at the gene ends were 3 bases for V and 8 bases for J; bases not matched to a gene: 6. This CDR3 has 15 residues. Germline CDR1 and CDR2: LGHNA and YNFKEQ. The CDR3 DNA sequence: TGTGCCAGCAGCCACATAGCGGGGGGGCGATATGAGCAGTTCTTC. Translation: CASSHIAGGRYEQFF.

The V call is TRBV28, the J call TRBJ2-5; D possibly corresponds to TRBD1 (5 bases). Trimming stripped 3 bases from V and 3 bases from J, with 11 bases between. There are 14 residues in the CDR3. Germline CDR1 MDHEN, CDR2 SYDVKM. The CDR3 here is CASSFRGRKETQYF. CDR3 DNA sequence: TGTGCCAGCAGTTTTAGGGGTCGGAAAGAGACCCAGTACTTC. The variable domain in full, with the rest retrieved from reference TRBV28 and TRBJ2-5, is DVKVTQSSRYLVKRTGEKVFLECVQDMDHENMFWYRQDPGLGLRLIYFSYDVKMKEKGDIPEGYSVSREKKERFSLILESASTNQTSMYLCASSFRGRKETQYFGPGTRLLVL.

This chain connects TRBV18 to TRBJ1-2; 9 bases map to TRBD1. The V gene end was trimmed by 3 bases and the J gene end by 7 bases; junction bases not matched to a gene: 9. This CDR3 spans 15 amino acids. Looked up from germline, CDR1 is KGHSH and CDR2 is LQKENI. CDR3 residues: CASSPRDREEAGYTF. The CDR3 nucleotides are TGTGCCAGCTCACCTAGGGACAGGGAGGAGGCTGGCTACACCTTC.

The CDR3 DNA is TGTGCCAGCTCACCACAAGGGGGCTCTGGAAACACCATATATTTT. It specifies CASSPQGGSGNTIYF. V usage is TRBV18 and J usage is TRBJ1-3; possible D gene TRBD1, 6 bases. CDR1 and CDR2 from the germline V gene are KGHSH and LQKENI. There are 15 residues in the CDR3. Trimming stripped 1 base from V and 0 bases from J, with 7 bases between. Full variable domain (remainder filled in from reference TRBV18 and TRBJ1-3): NAGVMQNPRHLVRRRGQEARLRCSPMKGHSHVYWYRQLPEEGLKFMVYLQKENIIDESGMPKERFSAEFPKEGPSILRIQQVVRGDSAAYFCASSPQGGSGNTIYFGEGSWLTVV.

The chain has TRBV5-1 and TRBJ2-5, with a tentative D call TRBD2 (5 bases). Germline V gene sequence: CDR1 SGHRS, CDR2 YFSETQ. Trimming cost V 0 bases and J 5 bases, with 11 bases left between them. The CDR3 sequence is 14 residues long. DNA of the CDR3: TGCGCCAGCAGCTTGGCCCCGGGGTCTGAGACCCAGTACTTC. Its protein is CASSLAPGSETQYF.

This chain joins TRBV7-2 and TRBJ1-1; 7 bases align to TRBD1. CDR3 size: 18 residues. Per the germline V gene, CDR1 is SGHTA and CDR2 is FQGNSA. V trimming: 2 bases; J trimming: 1 base; junction bases outside the gene matches: 13. The CDR3 nucleotides read TGTGCCAGCAGCTTACCGTGGGGGACAGTCGAAGAGAACACTGAAGCTTTCTTT. It specifies CASSLPWGTVEENTEAFF.

The chain combines TRBV5-1 with TRBJ2-2; no clear D. V gave up 1 base and J gave up 3 bases, with 13 bases separating them. Germline assignment: CDR1 SGHRS and CDR2 YFSETQ. CDR3 length: 16 amino acids. In nucleotides, the CDR3 is TGCGCCAGCAGCTTGTCGGTCCATTCGGACACCGGGGAGCTGTTTTTT. This translates into CASSLSVHSDTGELFF.

The rearrangement joins TRBV7-3 to TRBJ2-7, with 8 bases that match TRBD1. V lost 5 bases and J lost 2; bases outside the gene matches: 20. Per the germline V gene, CDR1 is SGHTA and CDR2 is FQGTGA. This CDR3 region has 19 residues. CDR3 in amino acids: CASSLEGGIGTGTTYEQYF. CDR3 sequence (DNA): TGTGCCAGCAGCCTGGAAGGGGGCATCGGGACAGGTACTACCTACGAGCAGTACTTC.

V is TRBV11-3 and J is TRBJ2-7; 7 bases match TRBD1. Unmatched junction bases numbered 3, after V lost 2 bases and J lost 2 bases. This CDR3 region has 14 residues. Germline V gives CDR1 SGHNT, CDR2 YENEEA. Here the CDR3 DNA reads TGTGCCAGCAGCTTATGGGGACAGCCCTACGAGCAGTACTTC. The encoded protein is CASSLWGQPYEQYF.

V is TRBV24-1 and J is TRBJ2-5, with D maybe TRBD1 (5 bases). Trimming shortened V by 5 bases and J by 1 base, and 10 bases separated the two germline ends. This CDR3 comprises 14 residues. The germline CDR1 and CDR2 sequences are KGHDR and SFDVKD. In DNA form, the CDR3 reads TGTGCCACCAGTGGGGCAGGGTTCCAAGAGACCCAGTACTTC. The encoded protein is CATSGAGFQETQYF.

The chain employs TRBV25-1 and TRBJ1-1; no firm D call. Germline V gene data show CDR1 as MGHDK and CDR2 as SYGVNS. The CDR3 covers 13 residues. Trimming shortened V by 7 bases and J by 0 bases, and 9 bases separated the two germline ends. The CDR3: CASTRGMNTEAFF. CDR3 bases: TGTGCCAGCACCCGAGGGATGAACACTGAAGCTTTCTTT.

This chain uses TRBV19 with TRBJ2-5; D not resolved. This CDR3 has 13 residues. V lost 4 bases and J lost 2, with 8 bases in between. Germline assignment: CDR1 LNHDA and CDR2 SQIVND (reference sequence). The CDR3 nucleotides read TGTGCCAGTAGTAGGCAGATTCAAGAGACCCAGTACTTC. Amino acids: CASSRQIQETQYF.

The chain is built from TRBV24-1 and TRBJ2-1, with D possibly being TRBD2 (7 bases). The CDR3 contains 16 residues. Looked up from germline, CDR1 is KGHDR and CDR2 is SFDVKD. V was clipped by 3 bases and J by 8 bases, with 19 bases between them. CDR3 coding DNA: TGTGCCACCAGTGATCCTGTTAGGGGGGGGATCGATGAGCAGTTCTTC. Protein product: CATSDPVRGGIDEQFF.

Only one count was recorded for this clone. This chain joins TRBV2 and TRBJ2-7; D perhaps matches TRBD2 (6 bases). Germline CDR1 reads SNHLY; CDR2 reads FYNNEI. The CDR3 totals 15 residues. Trimming took off 7 bases at V and 2 bases at J, with 18 bases between the two ends. CDR3 nucleotide sequence: TGTGCCAGCACCGATAGCGGTGACCCCACCTACGAGCAGTACTTC. It is translated as CASTDSGDPTYEQYF.

The chain links TRBV2 to TRBJ2-7; maybe TRBD2 (5 bases). V was pared by 11 bases and J by 6 bases, with 14 bases between. The V gene's germline CDR1 is SNHLY and CDR2 FYNNEI. The CDR3 has 11 amino acids. Here the CDR3 DNA reads TGTGCCTCACAGTCCGGGGTCGAGCAGTACTTC. Translated: CASQSGVEQYF.

V and J are TRBV5-6 and TRBJ2-7; D remains unclear. The V and J ends lost 0 bases and 1 base respectively, with 8 bases between them. CDR3 size: 14 residues. In germline, CDR1 is SGHDT, CDR2 YYEEEE. The CDR3 coding sequence is TGTGCCAGCAGCTTGGGGCAGACTTCCTACGAGCAGTACTTC. It encodes CASSLGQTSYEQYF. Supplemented by reference TRBV5-6 and TRBJ2-7, the full variable domain reads DAGVTQSPTHLIKTRGQQVTLRCSPKSGHDTVSWYQQALGQGPQFIFQYYEEEERQRGNFPDRFSGHQFPNYSSELNVNALLLGDSALYLCASSLGQTSYEQYFGPGTRLTVT.